A single sample gave rise to the 8 T cell receptor beta chains below, sequenced in a study of shared clonotypes between healthy human individuals. Positive CCR7 selection of CD45RO-negative cells yielded the naive CD8 cells, and terminally differentiated effector memory CD45RA+ cells were excluded. Some clones are missing from TCRdb's copy, which holds only in-frame ones; the method was immunoSEQ multiplex PCR. The data contain about 2 million clones, roughly 94% of them seen just once; the ten biggest clones take up around 1.1%. The source material was naive CD8+ T cells sorted from blood. The source of these receptors is a man younger than 30 in good health.

This clone occurred once. The V and J genes are TRBV4-1 and TRBJ2-4; D is possibly TRBD1 (5 bases). Trimming took off 4 bases at V and 1 base at J, with 11 bases between the two ends. CDR1 MGHRA and CDR2 YSYEKL come from the germline V gene. The length of the CDR3 is 15 residues. The CDR3 reads CASSPQGEAKNIQYF. The CDR3 nucleotides read TGCGCCAGCAGCCCGCAGGGCGAGGCCAAAAACATTCAGTACTTC.

The V gene is TRBV5-4, the J gene TRBJ2-2; TRBD1 matches at 9 bases. This CDR3 contains 17 residues. Germline CDR1 is SGHNT and CDR2 is YYREEE (reference sequence). The junction had 8 bases not matched to a gene; V was cut back by 1 base and J by 4 bases. CDR3 sequence reads: CASSLPTQGASTGELFF. The CDR3 coding sequence is TGTGCCAGCAGCTTGCCGACACAGGGGGCGAGCACCGGGGAGCTGTTTTTT.

The CDR3, as DNA: TGCGCCAGCAGCCCGGGACAGACCCTTTACGAGCAGTACTTC. This codes for CASSPGQTLYEQYF. The chain links TRBV10-2 to TRBJ2-7; 7 bases match TRBD1. The CDR3 loop spans 14 amino acids. Per germline, CDR1 WSHSY and CDR2 SAAADI. With V trimmed by 6 bases and J by 4 bases, 9 bases remained unmatched.

Of note for this clone: The identical CDR3 is also encoded by other nucleotide sequences in the sample. The V call is TRBV25-1, the J call TRBJ1-1; D unclear. Germline lookup yields CDR1 MGHDK and CDR2 SYGVNS. Trimming shortened V by 2 bases and J by 5 bases, and 3 bases separated the two germline ends. The CDR3 contains 11 residues. The CDR3 region is CASSETTEAFF. The CDR3 DNA reads as TGTGCCAGCAGTGAAACTACTGAAGCTTTCTTT.

The chain recombines TRBV7-8 with TRBJ2-3, with TRBD2 identical over 14 bases. CDR1 SGHVS and CDR2 FQNEAQ come from the germline V gene. The CDR3 has 20 amino acids. The junction had 11 bases not matched to a gene; V was cut back by 1 base and J by 2 bases. The CDR3 nucleotides are TGTGCCAGCAGCTTAGTACGGGGGACTAGCGGGGGTGAATACACAGATACGCAGTATTTT. This encodes CASSLVRGTSGGEYTDTQYF.

This clone appeared a single time. The J gene is TRBJ1-2, the V gene TRBV6-6; D call uncertain. Germline CDR1 is MNHNY and CDR2 is SVGAGI (reference sequence). The CDR3 extends over 14 amino acids. V lost 10 bases and J 1 base, leaving 16 bases between the germline ends. The CDR3 protein is CATRSVGDNYGYTF. The CDR3, as DNA: TGTGCCACCCGTAGCGTGGGCGATAACTATGGCTACACCTTC.

J is TRBJ2-2 and V is TRBV11-2, with 7 positions matching TRBD2. Germline loops: CDR1 SGHAT, CDR2 FQNNGV. There are 17 residues in the CDR3. J lost 7 bases, V lost 0 bases, and 11 bases had no gene match. The CDR3 nucleotides are TGTGCCAGCAGCTTAGATTGGGCTAGCGGTAACTTCGGGGAGCTGTTTTTT. It encodes CASSLDWASGNFGELFF.

The rearrangement uses TRBV12-5 and TRBJ2-3; D is unclear. Between the trimmed V and J ends, which lost 2 bases and 2 bases, there was a span of 5 bases. This CDR3 contains 13 residues. Germline CDR1 reads LGHNT; CDR2 reads FRNRAP. The CDR3 is CASGLTITDTQYF. The CDR3 DNA follows: TGTGCTAGTGGTTTGACCATCACAGATACGCAGTATTTT.